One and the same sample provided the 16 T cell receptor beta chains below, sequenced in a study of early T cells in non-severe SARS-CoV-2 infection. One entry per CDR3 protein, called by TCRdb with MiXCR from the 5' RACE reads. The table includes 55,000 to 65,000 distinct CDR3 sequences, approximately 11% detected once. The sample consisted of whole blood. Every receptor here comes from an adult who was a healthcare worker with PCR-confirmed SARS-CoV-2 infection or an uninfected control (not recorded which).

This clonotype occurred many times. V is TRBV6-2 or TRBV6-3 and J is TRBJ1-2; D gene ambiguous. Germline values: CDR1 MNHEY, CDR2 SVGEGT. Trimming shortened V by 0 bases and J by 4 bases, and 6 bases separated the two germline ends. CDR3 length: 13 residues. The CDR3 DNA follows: TGTGCCAGCAGTTACTCGACCAGCTATGGCTACACCTTC. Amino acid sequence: CASSYSTSYGYTF.

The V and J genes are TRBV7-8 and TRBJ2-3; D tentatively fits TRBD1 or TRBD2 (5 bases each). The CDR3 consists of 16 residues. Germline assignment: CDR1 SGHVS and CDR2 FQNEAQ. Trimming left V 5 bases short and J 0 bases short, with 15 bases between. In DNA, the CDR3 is TGTGCCAGCAGCCTCCAGGGACGACTTAGCACAGATACGCAGTATTTT. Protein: CASSLQGRLSTDTQYF.

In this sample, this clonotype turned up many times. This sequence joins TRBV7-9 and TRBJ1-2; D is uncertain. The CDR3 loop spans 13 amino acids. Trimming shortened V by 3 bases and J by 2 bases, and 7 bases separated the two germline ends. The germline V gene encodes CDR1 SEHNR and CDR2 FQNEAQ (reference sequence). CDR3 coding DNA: TGTGCCAGCAGCTTGGGCCAAAACTATGGCTACACCTTC. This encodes CASSLGQNYGYTF.

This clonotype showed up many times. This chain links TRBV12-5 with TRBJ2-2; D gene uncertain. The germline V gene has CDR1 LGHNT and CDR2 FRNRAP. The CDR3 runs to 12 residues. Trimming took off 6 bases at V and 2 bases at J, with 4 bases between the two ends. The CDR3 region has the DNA TGTGCTAGTGGCTTCAACACCGGGGAGCTGTTTTTT. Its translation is CASGFNTGELFF.

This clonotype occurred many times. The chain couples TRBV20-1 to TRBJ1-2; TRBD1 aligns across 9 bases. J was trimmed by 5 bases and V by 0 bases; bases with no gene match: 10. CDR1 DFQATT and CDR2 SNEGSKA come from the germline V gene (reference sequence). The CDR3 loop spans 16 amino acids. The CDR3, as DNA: TGCAGTGCTAGAGAGGTTAAACCGGGACAGGGTTATGGCTACACCTTC. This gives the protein CSAREVKPGQGYGYTF.

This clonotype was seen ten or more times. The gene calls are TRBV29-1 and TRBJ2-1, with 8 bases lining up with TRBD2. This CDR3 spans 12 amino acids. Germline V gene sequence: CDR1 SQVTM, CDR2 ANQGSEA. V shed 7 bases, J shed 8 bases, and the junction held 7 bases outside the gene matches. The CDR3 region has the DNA TGCAGCGGAACCGGGACTAGTTATGAGCAGTTCTTC. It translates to CSGTGTSYEQFF.

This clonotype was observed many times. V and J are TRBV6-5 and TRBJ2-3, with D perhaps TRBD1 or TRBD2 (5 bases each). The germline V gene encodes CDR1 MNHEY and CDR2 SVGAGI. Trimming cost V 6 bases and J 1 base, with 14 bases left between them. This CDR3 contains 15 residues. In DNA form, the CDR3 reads TGTGCCAGCAGAACCGGGACGAGAGGCACAGATACGCAGTATTTT. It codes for CASRTGTRGTDTQYF.

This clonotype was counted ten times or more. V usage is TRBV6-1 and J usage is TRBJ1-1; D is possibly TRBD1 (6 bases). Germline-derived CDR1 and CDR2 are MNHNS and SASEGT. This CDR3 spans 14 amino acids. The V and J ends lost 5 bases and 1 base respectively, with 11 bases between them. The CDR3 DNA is TGTGCCAGCAGTCGGACAGCTTGGAACACTGAAGCTTTCTTT. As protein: CASSRTAWNTEAFF.

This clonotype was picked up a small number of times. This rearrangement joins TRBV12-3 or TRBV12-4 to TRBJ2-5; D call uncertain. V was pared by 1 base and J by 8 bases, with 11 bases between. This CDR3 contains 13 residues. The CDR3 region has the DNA TGTGCCAGCAGTTTAGGGGGAACCAAAACCCAGTACTTC. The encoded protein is CASSLGGTKTQYF.

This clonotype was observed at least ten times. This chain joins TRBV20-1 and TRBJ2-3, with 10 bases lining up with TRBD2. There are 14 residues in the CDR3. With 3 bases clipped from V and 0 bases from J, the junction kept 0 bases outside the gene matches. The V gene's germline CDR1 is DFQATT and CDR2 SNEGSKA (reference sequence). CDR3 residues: CSASSGGSTDTQYF. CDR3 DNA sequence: TGCAGTGCTAGTAGCGGGGGGAGCACAGATACGCAGTATTTT.

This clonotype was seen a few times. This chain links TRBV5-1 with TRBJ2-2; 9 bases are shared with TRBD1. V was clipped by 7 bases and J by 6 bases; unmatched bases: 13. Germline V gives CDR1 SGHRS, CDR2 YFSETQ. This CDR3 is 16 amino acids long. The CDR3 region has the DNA TGCGCCAGCTACCCCCCGGGACAGGGTTCTGCCGGGGAGCTGTTTTTT. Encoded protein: CASYPPGQGSAGELFF.

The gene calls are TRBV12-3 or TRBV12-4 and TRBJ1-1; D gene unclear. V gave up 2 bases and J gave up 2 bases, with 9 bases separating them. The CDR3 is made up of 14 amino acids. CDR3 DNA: TGTGCCAGCAGTTTAATTCAGGCAAACACTGAAGCTTTCTTT. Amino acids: CASSLIQANTEAFF.

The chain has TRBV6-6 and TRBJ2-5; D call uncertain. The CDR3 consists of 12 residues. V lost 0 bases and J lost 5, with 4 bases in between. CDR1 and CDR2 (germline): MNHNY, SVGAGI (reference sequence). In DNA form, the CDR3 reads TGTGCCAGCAGTTACTCGAGTGAGACCCAGTACTTC. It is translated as CASSYSSETQYF.

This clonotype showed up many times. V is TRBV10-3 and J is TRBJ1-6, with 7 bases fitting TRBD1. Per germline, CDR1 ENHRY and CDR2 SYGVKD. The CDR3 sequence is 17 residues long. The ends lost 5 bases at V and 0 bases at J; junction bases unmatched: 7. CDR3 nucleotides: TGTGCCATCAGTTCCGGACAGGACTTCTCCTATAATTCACCCCTCCACTTT. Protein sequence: CAISSGQDFSYNSPLHF.

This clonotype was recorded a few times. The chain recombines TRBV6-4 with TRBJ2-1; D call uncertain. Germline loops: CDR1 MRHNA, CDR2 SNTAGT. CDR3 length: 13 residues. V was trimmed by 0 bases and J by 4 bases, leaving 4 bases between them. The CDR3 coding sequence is TGTGCCAGCAGTGACTCATTATACAATGAGCAGTTCTTC. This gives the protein CASSDSLYNEQFF.

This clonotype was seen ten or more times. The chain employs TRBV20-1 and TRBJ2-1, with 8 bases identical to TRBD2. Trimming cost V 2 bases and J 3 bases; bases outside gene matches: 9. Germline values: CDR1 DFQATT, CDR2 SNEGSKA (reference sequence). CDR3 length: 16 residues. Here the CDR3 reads CSARLPGTSGYNEQFF. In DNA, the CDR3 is TGCAGTGCTAGACTCCCCGGCACTAGCGGCTACAATGAGCAGTTCTTC.